The rows below give T cell receptor beta chains drawn from one sample of a study of shared clonotypes between healthy human individuals. Repertoires were generated with immunoSEQ multiplex PCR, while TCRdb's copy carries only in-frame clones and drops some. The sample holds a few million clones, around 90% seen once. The sequencing input was naive CD4+ T cells sorted from blood. Receptor source: a man aged 18 to 30 in good health. The CDR3 runs from the conserved cysteine through the conserved F or W. D genes are given only for firm matches. Clone size is stated in some rows and not others, as once, few, many or a class when expanded.

d_gene | j_gene | v_gene | abundance | CDR3nt | CDR3aa
- | TRBJ2-2 | TRBV6-4 | - | TGTGCCAGCAGTGAGCGGGTTACCGGGGAGCTGTTTTTT | CASSERVTGELFF
TRBD1 | TRBJ1-5 | TRBV7-8 | - | TGTGCCAGCAGCATACAGGGGGTGGCGAACCAGCCCCAGCATTTT | CASSIQGVANQPQHF
- | TRBJ2-4 | TRBV23-1 | - | TGCGCCAGCAGTCAATCGAGGACCGAACACAAAAACATTCAGTACTTC | CASSQSRTEHKNIQYF
- | TRBJ1-5 | TRBV7-9 | - | TGTGCCAGCAGCTTAAAAGGGCAGGATCAGCCCCAGCATTTT | CASSLKGQDQPQHF
- | TRBJ2-3 | TRBV5-4 | - | TGTGCCAGCATGTTGGTTAGCGGCAATCCCGGGGATACGCAGTATTTT | CASMLVSGNPGDTQYF
- | TRBJ2-3 | TRBV6-4 | - | TGTGCCAGCAGTCCCGGGACGACTACAGATACGCAGTATTTT | CASSPGTTTDTQYF
TRBD2 | TRBJ2-5 | TRBV18 | - | TGTGCCAGCTCCTGGGAGGGCCAAGAGACCCAGTACTTC | CASSWEGQETQYF
TRBD1 | TRBJ1-2 | TRBV6-4 | - | TGTGCCAGCAGTGACATTCAAAGCCGGGACAGGGGTGGCTACACCTTC | CASSDIQSRDRGGYTF
TRBD1 | TRBJ2-5 | TRBV6-4 | - | TGTGCCAGCAGCGTTACAGGGGGTAAGCAAGAGACCCAGTACTTC | CASSVTGGKQETQYF
TRBD2 | TRBJ2-5 | TRBV10-1 | - | TGCGCCAGCAGTGAAGGTAGCGGGTCGGAGACCCAGTACTTC | CASSEGSGSETQYF
- | TRBJ1-1 | TRBV11-2 | - | TGTGCCAGCAGCTTAGTTGGATCAAGGAACACTGAAGCTTTCTTT | CASSLVGSRNTEAFF
- | TRBJ1-3 | TRBV9 | - | TGTGCCAGCAGGGGGAGTGGAAACACCATATATTTT | CASRGSGNTIYF
- | TRBJ2-1 | TRBV1 | - | TGCACCAGCAGCCACGGGACTCTGAAATGGAATGAGCAGTTCTTC | CTSSHGTLKWNEQFF
- | TRBJ1-5 | TRBV10-3 | few | TGTGCCATCACTCTGAACAGCAATCAGCCCCAGCATTTT | CAITLNSNQPQHF
- | TRBJ2-1 | TRBV4-1 | - | TGCGCCAGCAGCCAAGGGGGGGACAGACGCTACAATGAGCAGTTCTTC | CASSQGGDRRYNEQFF
- | TRBJ2-3 | TRBV4-1 | - | TGCGCCAGCAGCCAGGCCCCAGGGGCAGGAACAGATACGCAGTATTTT | CASSQAPGAGTDTQYF
- | TRBJ2-5 | TRBV7-8 | - | TGTGCCAGCAGCACGGGACTCAAAGAGACCCAGTACTTC | CASSTGLKETQYF
- | TRBJ1-1 | TRBV28 | - | TGTGCCAGCAGTTTATGGAGCACTGAAGCTTTCTTT | CASSLWSTEAFF
TRBD2 | TRBJ2-1 | TRBV28 | - | TGTGCCAGCAGTTTATGGGCTAGCGGGGGGGCCGATGAGCAGTTCTTC | CASSLWASGGADEQFF
- | TRBJ2-3 | TRBV5-1 | once | TGCGCCAGCAGCTTGTCCGGCAAAGGCACAGATACGCAGTATTTT | CASSLSGKGTDTQYF
TRBD2 | TRBJ2-5 | TRBV5-1 | - | TGCGCCAGCAGCTGGGCGGGGGACTTCCAAGAGACCCAGTACTTC | CASSWAGDFQETQYF
- | TRBJ2-2 | TRBV18 | - | TGTGCCAGCTCCCCGACCCCTCACGCGAACACCGGGGAGCTGTTTTTT | CASSPTPHANTGELFF
TRBD1 | TRBJ2-1 | TRBV28 | - | TGTGCCAGCAGTTCGGAAGCCAGGGGGTACGATGAGCAGTTCTTC | CASSSEARGYDEQFF
- | TRBJ2-5 | TRBV27 | - | TGTGCCACCCGACAGTTGGAGACCCAGTACTTC | CATRQLETQYF
TRBD1 | TRBJ1-2 | TRBV6-1 | - | TGTGCCAGCAGGACAGGGGGCGCCGGCTATGGCTACACCTTC | CASRTGGAGYGYTF
- | TRBJ1-6 | TRBV6-5 | - | TGTGCCAGCACCCTCCGGCGGGGTCACAATTCACCCCTCCACTTT | CASTLRRGHNSPLHF
TRBD2 | TRBJ2-3 | TRBV10-3 | - | TGTGCCATCAGGGGAAGCGGGGGGGCGACAGATACGCAGTATTTT | CAIRGSGGATDTQYF
- | TRBJ1-5 | TRBV6-6 | - | TGTGCCAGCAGGCCCGGCAATCAGCCCCAGCATTTT | CASRPGNQPQHF
- | TRBJ1-2 | TRBV2 | once | TGTGCCAGCACCCCCCGGCGGCTCTATGGCTACACCTTC | CASTPRRLYGYTF
- | TRBJ2-2 | TRBV6-6 | - | TGTGCCAGCTGGGGGGGCCAGGGCCCGAACACCGGGGAGCTGTTTTTT | CASWGGQGPNTGELFF
TRBD1 | TRBJ2-2 | TRBV7-2 | once | TGTGCCAGCAGCTCCCAGACAGGGTACGGGGAGCTGTTTTTT | CASSSQTGYGELFF
- | TRBJ2-7 | TRBV29-1 | - | TGCAGCGCTGGCGGAGTGACAGGCGCCGTTTCCTACGAGCAGTACTTC | CSAGGVTGAVSYEQYF
- | TRBJ1-1 | TRBV30 | - | TGTGCCTGGAGCCCTCGGGTGGGAAACACTGAAGCTTTCTTT | CAWSPRVGNTEAFF
TRBD2 | TRBJ2-5 | TRBV19 | - | TGTGCCAGTAGTTGGACTAGCGGGAGTGCTGGAGAGACCCAGTACTTC | CASSWTSGSAGETQYF
TRBD1 | TRBJ1-2 | TRBV7-9 | - | TGTGCCAGCAGCTTATCGTCAGGGGGCGGTGGTGGCTACACCTTC | CASSLSSGGGGGYTF
- | TRBJ1-6 | TRBV7-9 | - | TGTGCCAGCAGCTTAGTTAGGGATTCACCCCTCCACTTT | CASSLVRDSPLHF
- | TRBJ2-1 | TRBV2 | - | TGTGCCAGCAGTCCCGACAGAAACAATGAGCAGTTCTTC | CASSPDRNNEQFF
- | TRBJ1-2 | TRBV5-1 | - | TGCGCCAGCAGCTCGACAGACAACTATGGCTACACCTTC | CASSSTDNYGYTF
- | TRBJ2-5 | TRBV21-1 | - | TGTGCCAGCAGCCACCCGGGACTAGCGGGAGGGCCGGGGGAGACCCAGTACTTC | CASSHPGLAGGPGETQYF
TRBD1 | TRBJ2-3 | TRBV10-3 | - | TGTGCCACCACCGGGACAGCCACAGATACGCAGTATTTT | CATTGTATDTQYF
TRBD2 | TRBJ2-3 | TRBV5-4 | - | TGTGCCAGCAGCTTGGGGGGTTTAGCGGGGGCGAGCACAGATACGCAGTATTTT | CASSLGGLAGASTDTQYF
TRBD1 | TRBJ1-6 | TRBV7-9 | - | TGTGCCAGCAGCTTTGGACAGGGAAGCTCCTATAATTCACCCCTCCACTTT | CASSFGQGSSYNSPLHF
- | TRBJ1-1 | TRBV6-6 | - | TGTGCCAGCTCCGTTCTCGGCGGACTGAACACTGAAGCTTTCTTT | CASSVLGGLNTEAFF
TRBD1 | TRBJ1-2 | TRBV10-3 | - | TGTGCCATCACACAGGGGGCGCGAGTAGGCTACACCTTC | CAITQGARVGYTF
- | TRBJ1-5 | TRBV10-3 | - | TGTGCCATCAGTGAGAGGCCCATGGCCCAGCATTTT | CAISERPMAQHF
- | TRBJ1-5 | TRBV5-1 | - | TGCGCCAGCAGCTTGGTGGGAGATCAGCCCCAGCATTTT | CASSLVGDQPQHF
- | TRBJ2-3 | TRBV11-2 | - | TGTGCCAGCAGCTTCACCGACAGTACCACAGATACGCAGTATTTT | CASSFTDSTTDTQYF
- | TRBJ1-6 | TRBV25-1 | few | TGTGCCAGCAGTGAATTTCAGGGTTCACCCCTCCACTTT | CASSEFQGSPLHF
TRBD2 | TRBJ2-5 | TRBV28 | - | TGTGCCAGCAGACCTACTAGCGGGGCGTACCAAGAGACCCAGTACTTC | CASRPTSGAYQETQYF
- | TRBJ2-3 | TRBV11-2 | - | TGTGCCAGCAGTTTTAGCGGACAGAGCACAGATACGCAGTATTTT | CASSFSGQSTDTQYF
- | TRBJ2-3 | TRBV6-5 | - | TGTGCCAGCAGTTACCGGACAGGCACAGATACGCAGTATTTT | CASSYRTGTDTQYF
- | TRBJ1-2 | TRBV6-5 | - | TGTGCCAGCACCACAGGGATGGCTGGCTACACCTTC | CASTTGMAGYTF